This T cell receptor (beta chain) was found in a study of early T cells in non-severe SARS-CoV-2 infection. On the study more broadly: Sequencing of unsorted whole blood was done on bulk RNA, leaving chains unpaired.

This CDR3 has 16 residues. Researchers attached unique molecular identifiers to individual cDNA molecules. TCRdb re-called the 5' RACE reads through MiXCR, storing one row per CDR3 protein. The repertoire consists of fewer than 40,000 distinct CDR3 sequences, with about 5% occurring once and the leading ten covering around 3.7%. The sample comprised whole blood. The receptor's source is an adult who was a healthcare worker with PCR-confirmed SARS-CoV-2 infection or an uninfected control (not recorded which). The rearrangement uses TRBV21-1 and TRBJ1-4. TRBV21-1 represents a pseudogene. The CDR3 sequence is CASSKRHEVLGEKLFF. The CDR3 coding sequence is TGTGCCAGCAGCAAAAGGCACGAGGTTCTTGGGGAAAAACTGTTTTTT.